This T cell receptor beta chain was documented in a study of technical replicates of blood from a handful of donors. Sequenced by immunoSEQ multiplex PCR; TCRdb stores in-frame clones only, minus some. The data hold under 90,000 clones, with approximately 93% observed a single time. Trimming took 3 bases from V and 6 from J, leaving 16 bases between them. The length of the CDR3 is 14 residues. Per germline, CDR1 SGHRS and CDR2 YFSETQ. Specimen: T cells isolated from PBMCs. The TCR comes from a human donor in good health. The rearrangement uses TRBV5-1 and TRBJ2-7; a possible D gene is TRBD1 (5 bases). CDR3 nucleotide sequence: TGCGCCAGCAGCTCTGGGGCCCTTTTATCCGAGCAGTACTTC. The encoded protein is CASSSGALLSEQYF.